This T cell receptor beta chain was observed in a study of T cell responses to AZD1222 COVID-19 vaccine. This CDR3 has 12 residues. After removal of 4 bases from V and 8 bases from J, the junction contained 4 bases not matched to a gene. Germline values: CDR1 SGHNT, CDR2 YENEEA. Measured with immunoSEQ multiplex PCR; TCRdb has only the in-frame clones, and not every one. The sample has 100,000 or so clones; roughly 84% are singletons. The chain employs TRBV11-3 and TRBJ1-1, with 7 bases that match TRBD1. This TCR came from an adult in good health. The starting material was peripheral blood, obtained on day 0 of AZD1222 vaccination. The CDR3 nucleotides read TGTGCCAGCAGCTCAGGGGGGAGAGAAGCTTTCTTT. This translates into CASSSGGREAFF.